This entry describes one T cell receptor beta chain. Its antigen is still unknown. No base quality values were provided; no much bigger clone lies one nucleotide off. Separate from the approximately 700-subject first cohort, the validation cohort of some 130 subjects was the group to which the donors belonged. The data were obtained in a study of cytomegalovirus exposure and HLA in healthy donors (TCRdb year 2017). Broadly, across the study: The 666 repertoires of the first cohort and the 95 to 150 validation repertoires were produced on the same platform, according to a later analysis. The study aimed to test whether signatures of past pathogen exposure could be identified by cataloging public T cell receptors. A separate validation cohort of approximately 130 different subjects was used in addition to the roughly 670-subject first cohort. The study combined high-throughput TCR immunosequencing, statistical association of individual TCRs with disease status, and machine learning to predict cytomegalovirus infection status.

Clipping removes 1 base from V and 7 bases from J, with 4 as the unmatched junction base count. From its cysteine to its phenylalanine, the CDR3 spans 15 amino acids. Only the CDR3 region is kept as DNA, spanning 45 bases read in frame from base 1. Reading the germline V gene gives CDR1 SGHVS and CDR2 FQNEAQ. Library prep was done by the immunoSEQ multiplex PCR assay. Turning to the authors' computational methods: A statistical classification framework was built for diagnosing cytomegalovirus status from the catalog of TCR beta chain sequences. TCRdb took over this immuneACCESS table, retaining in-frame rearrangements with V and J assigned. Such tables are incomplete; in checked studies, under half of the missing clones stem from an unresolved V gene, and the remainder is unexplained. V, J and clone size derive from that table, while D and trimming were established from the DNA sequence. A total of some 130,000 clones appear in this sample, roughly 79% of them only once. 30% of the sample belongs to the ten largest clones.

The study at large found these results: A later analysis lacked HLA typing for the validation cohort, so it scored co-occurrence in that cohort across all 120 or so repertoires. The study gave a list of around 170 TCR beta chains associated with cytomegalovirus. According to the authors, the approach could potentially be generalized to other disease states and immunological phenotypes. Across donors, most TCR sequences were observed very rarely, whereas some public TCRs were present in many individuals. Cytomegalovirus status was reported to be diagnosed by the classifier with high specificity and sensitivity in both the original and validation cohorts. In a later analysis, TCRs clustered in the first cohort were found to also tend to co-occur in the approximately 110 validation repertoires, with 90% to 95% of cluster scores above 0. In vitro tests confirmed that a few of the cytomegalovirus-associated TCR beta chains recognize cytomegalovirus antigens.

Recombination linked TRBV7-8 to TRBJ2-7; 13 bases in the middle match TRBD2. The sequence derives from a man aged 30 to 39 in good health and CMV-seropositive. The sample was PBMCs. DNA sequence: TGTGCCAGCAGCTTAGGGACTAGCGGGAGTAGGGAGCAGTACTTC. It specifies CASSLGTSGSREQYF.